Shown below are 20 T cell receptor beta chains from a single sample sequenced in a study of beta chain features in type 1 diabetes. Sequenced material consisted of expressed TCRB transcripts (all of the isolated RNA was reverse transcribed). Repertoires were generated with immunoSEQ multiplex PCR, while TCRdb's copy carries only in-frame clones and drops some. This sample has some 180,000 clones; about 12% occur once, and the top ten carry roughly 0.56%. The specimen sequenced was central memory CD4+ T cells from blood. The source of these receptors is a woman aged 18 to 35 in good health.

This clone was observed a handful of times. The chain uses TRBV5-4 and TRBJ2-1, with TRBD2 identical over 11 bases. Trimming removed 3 bases from V and 9 bases from J; junction bases left unmatched: 8. Germline V lookup: CDR1 SGHNT, CDR2 YYREEE (reference sequence). This CDR3 region has 15 residues. CDR3 sequence: CASSSLTSGKSEQFF. CDR3 DNA sequence: TGTGCCAGCAGCTCCTTGACTAGCGGGAAATCTGAGCAGTTCTTC.

This clone is a singleton in its sample. The chain combines TRBV4-1 with TRBJ2-5; 9 bases agree with TRBD2. The CDR3 sequence is 14 residues long. The germline gives CDR1 MGHRA, CDR2 YSYEKL. V was clipped by 2 bases and J by 6 bases; unmatched bases: 4. CDR3 amino acids: CASSQKGLAQTQYF. CDR3 DNA: TGCGCCAGCAGCCAAAAGGGACTAGCACAGACCCAGTACTTC.

This clone was picked up a small number of times. The V and J genes are TRBV5-4 and TRBJ1-1; D gene unclear. In germline, CDR1 is SGHNT, CDR2 YYREEE (reference sequence). V was shortened by 4 bases and J by 0 bases, with 13 bases between the two germline ends. This CDR3 is 15 amino acids long. CDR3 region: CASSHLGLMNTEAFF. The CDR3 DNA follows: TGTGCCAGCAGCCACCTTGGACTGATGAACACTGAAGCTTTCTTT. Full variable domain (outside the CDR3, taken from reference TRBV5-4 and TRBJ1-1): ETGVTQSPTHLIKTRGQQVTLRCSSQSGHNTVSWYQQALGQGPQFIFQYYREEENGRGNFPPRFSGLQFPNYSSELNVNALELDDSALYLCASSHLGLMNTEAFFGQGTRLTVV.

This clone was picked up a small number of times. The chain has TRBV30 and TRBJ1-5; tentatively, D is TRBD1 (5 bases). CDR1 is GTSNPN and CDR2 is SVGIG in the germline V gene (reference sequence). CDR3 length equals 15 residues. V was pared by 3 bases and J by 4 bases, with 16 bases between. CDR3 in amino acids: CAWSVDRQSNQPQHF. In DNA, the CDR3 is TGTGCCTGGAGCGTCGACAGACAAAGTAATCAGCCCCAGCATTTT. Drawing the rest from reference TRBV30 and TRBJ1-5, the complete variable domain is SQTIHQWPATLVQPVGSPLSLECTVEGTSNPNLYWYRQAAGRGLQLLFYSVGIGQISSEVPQNLSASRPQDRQFILSSKKLLLSDSGFYLCAWSVDRQSNQPQHFGDGTRLSIL.

This clone was counted between two and nine times. The chain carries TRBV4-2 and TRBJ2-2; 7 bases map to TRBD2. Looked up from germline, CDR1 is LGHNA and CDR2 is YNFKEQ. There are 17 residues in the CDR3. V gave up 1 base and J gave up 4 bases; unmatched junction bases: 9. This CDR3 reads CASSQVVASGTTGELFF. CDR3 sequence (DNA): TGTGCCAGCAGCCAAGTTGTGGCTAGCGGAACCACCGGGGAGCTGTTTTTT.

The genes are TRBV4-1 and TRBJ1-2; perhaps TRBD1 as D (6 bases). The length of the CDR3 is 15 residues. Trimming cost V 3 bases and J 6 bases, with 17 bases left between them. CDR1 MGHRA and CDR2 YSYEKL come from the germline V gene. The CDR3: CASSHTGRASDGYTF. CDR3 bases: TGCGCCAGCAGCCACACAGGGCGCGCATCTGATGGCTACACCTTC.

V and J are TRBV5-6 and TRBJ2-3; 7 bases are a match to TRBD2. Trimming cost V 0 bases and J 9 bases; bases outside gene matches: 10. Per the germline V gene, CDR1 is SGHDT and CDR2 is YYEEEE. The CDR3 is 15 amino acids. The CDR3 protein is CASSLDSAGEGTQYF. The DNA for the CDR3 is TGTGCCAGCAGCTTGGATTCGGCGGGAGAGGGCACGCAGTATTTT.

In this sample, this clone turned up a few times. V is TRBV19 and J is TRBJ2-6; 12 nucleotides match TRBD1. CDR3 size: 20 residues. CDR1 and CDR2 (germline): LNHDA, SQIVND (reference sequence). J gave up 0 bases and V 5 bases, and 11 bases lay outside the gene matches. The DNA of the CDR3 is TGTGCCAGTAGTCACGCTCGGGGACAGGGGGCGAACTCTGGGGCCAACGTCCTGACTTTC. Translated, it gives CASSHARGQGANSGANVLTF.

This clone appeared a few times. Other DNA sequences in the sample encode the same CDR3. V is TRBV5-1 and J is TRBJ2-5, with TRBD1 matching over 9 bases. Trimming removed 3 bases from V and 4 bases from J; junction bases left unmatched: 4. Per the germline V gene, CDR1 is SGHRS and CDR2 is YFSETQ. This CDR3 is 14 amino acids long. DNA for the CDR3: TGCGCCAGCAGCTCACCGACAGGGGGAGAGACCCAGTACTTC. Amino acids: CASSSPTGGETQYF.

This chain connects TRBV30 to TRBJ1-1, with D tentatively TRBD1 (6 bases). With 5 bases removed from V and 2 bases from J, the gap between germline ends came to 12 bases. The germline gives CDR1 GTSNPN, CDR2 SVGIG (reference sequence). This CDR3 is built from 13 residues. CDR3 DNA: TGTGCCTGGGGATTGACAGGCAACACTGAAGCTTTCTTT. Translation: CAWGLTGNTEAFF.

This clone was observed a few times. The gene calls are TRBV28 and TRBJ1-1; 10 bases align to TRBD1. V lost 5 bases, J lost 7 bases, and 10 bases stayed unmatched. Germline CDR1 reads MDHEN; CDR2 reads SYDVKM. The CDR3 consists of 15 residues. Written as DNA, the CDR3 is TGTGCCAGCAGTCCCCTGGGACAGGGGCGAATTGAAGCTTTCTTT. Translation gives CASSPLGQGRIEAFF.

The gene calls are TRBV7-7 and TRBJ2-5; TRBD2 might be the D (7 bases). CDR3 length equals 15 residues. Germline V gives CDR1 SSHAT, CDR2 FNYEAQ (reference sequence). CDR3 DNA sequence: TGTGCTAGCGCCGCAGGGGAGGGGGTATGGGAGACCCAGTACTTC. Translation gives CASAAGEGVWETQYF.

CDR3 sequence reads: CASSLSTGGSGGYTF. Here the CDR3 DNA reads TGTGCCAGCAGCTTATCAACAGGGGGGTCAGGTGGCTACACCTTC. The chain couples TRBV11-2 to TRBJ1-2, with 8 bases that match TRBD1. The CDR3 consists of 15 residues. The V segment lost 2 bases and the J segment 7 bases; nucleotides outside the gene matches: 9. Looked up from germline, CDR1 is SGHAT and CDR2 is FQNNGV.

The V and J genes are TRBV7-2 and TRBJ2-3; 9 nucleotides match TRBD1. The V segment lost 5 bases and the J segment 4 bases; nucleotides outside the gene matches: 4. CDR3 length: 14 residues. The germline V gene has CDR1 SGHTA and CDR2 FQGNSA. The CDR3 DNA follows: TGTGCCAGCAGCAAGGACAGGGGTTCAGATACGCAGTATTTT. It encodes CASSKDRGSDTQYF.

In its sample, this clone was seen a few times. This chain connects TRBV6-5 to TRBJ2-5; maybe TRBD2 (6 bases). This CDR3 is built from 10 residues. CDR1 and CDR2 from the germline V gene are MNHEY and SVGAGI. The CDR3: CEAGRETQYF. CDR3 coding DNA: TGTGAGGCGGGGAGGGAGACCCAGTACTTC.

This clone was seen a handful of times. The CDR3 DNA reads TGTGCCAGCAGCAATAGACAGTCTGGGGCCAACGTCCTGACTTTC. It yields the protein CASSNRQSGANVLTF. The chain joins TRBV28 to TRBJ2-6; D perhaps matches TRBD1 (5 bases). The CDR3 contains 15 residues. Trimming pared 6 bases from V and 1 base from J, leaving 10 bases between. Germline lookup yields CDR1 MDHEN and CDR2 SYDVKM.

This clone was seen only a few times. The J gene is TRBJ1-2, the V gene TRBV19; no clear D gene. The germline CDR1 and CDR2 sequences are LNHDA and SQIVND (reference sequence). The CDR3 covers 11 residues. V was pared by 4 bases and J by 2 bases, with 2 bases between. In DNA, the CDR3 is TGTGCCAGTAGTACGAACTATGGCTACACCTTC. Translating it yields CASSTNYGYTF.

The chain employs TRBV28 and TRBJ2-5; 15 nucleotides agree with TRBD2. CDR1 is MDHEN and CDR2 is SYDVKM in the germline V gene. The V gene end was trimmed by 4 bases and the J gene end by 2 bases; junction bases not matched to a gene: 8. The CDR3 has 18 residues. Here the CDR3 DNA reads TGTGCCAGCAGTTCATCCGGGACTAGCGGGAGGCCTCAAGAGACCCAGTACTTC. Translated, it gives CASSSSGTSGRPQETQYF.

A few counts support this clone. The rearrangement joins TRBV28 to TRBJ2-7, with a tentative D call TRBD1 (5 bases). The germline V gene has CDR1 MDHEN and CDR2 SYDVKM. This CDR3 has 15 residues. The V end was cut by 2 bases, the J end by 1 base, with 12 bases between. The CDR3 DNA follows: TGTGCCAGCAGTTTAGGAAAGGGGCTGTCCTACGAGCAGTACTTC. This codes for CASSLGKGLSYEQYF.

J is TRBJ2-6 and V is TRBV7-2, with 9 bases aligning to TRBD1. V lost 7 bases to trimming and J lost 7 bases; unmatched junction nucleotides: 11. This CDR3 comprises 16 residues. Germline CDR1 and CDR2: SGHTA and FQGNSA. The CDR3 loop is CASTRQGGSGANVLTF. As DNA, the CDR3 is TGTGCCAGCACCAGACAGGGGGGCTCGGGCGCCAACGTCCTGACTTTC.